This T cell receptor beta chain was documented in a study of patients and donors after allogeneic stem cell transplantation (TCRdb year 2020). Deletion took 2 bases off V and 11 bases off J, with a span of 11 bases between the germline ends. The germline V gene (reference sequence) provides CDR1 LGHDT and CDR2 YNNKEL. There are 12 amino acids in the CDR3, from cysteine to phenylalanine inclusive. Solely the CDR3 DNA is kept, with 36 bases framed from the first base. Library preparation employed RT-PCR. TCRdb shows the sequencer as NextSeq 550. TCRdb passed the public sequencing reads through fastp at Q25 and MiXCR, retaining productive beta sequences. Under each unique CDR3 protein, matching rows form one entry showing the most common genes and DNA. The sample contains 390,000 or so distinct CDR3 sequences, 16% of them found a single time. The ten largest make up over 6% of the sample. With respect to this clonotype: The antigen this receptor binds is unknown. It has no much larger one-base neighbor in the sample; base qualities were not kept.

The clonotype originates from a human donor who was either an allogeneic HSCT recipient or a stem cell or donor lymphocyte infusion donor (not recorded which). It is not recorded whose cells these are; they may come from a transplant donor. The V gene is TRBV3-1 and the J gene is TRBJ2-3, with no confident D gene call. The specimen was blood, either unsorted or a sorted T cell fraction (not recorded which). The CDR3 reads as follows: CASSQTSGVQYF. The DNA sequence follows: TGTGCCAGCAGCCAAACCTCTGGGGTGCAGTATTTT.